Listed here is a single TCR beta chain. Antigen specificity is unknown. The V gene's germline CDR1 is MGHRA and CDR2 YSYEKL. Trimming pared 1 base from V and 4 bases from J, leaving 11 bases between. The CDR3 covers 15 residues. The data are from a study of cytomegalovirus exposure and HLA in healthy donors. Overall study results and limits: The classifier was said to identify cytomegalovirus status with high specificity and sensitivity. According to the study, around 160 TCR beta chains were cytomegalovirus-associated.

Using immunoSEQ multiplex PCR, the repertoire was profiled, and TCRdb retains in-frame clones only, with some absent. The data hold about 360,000 clones, with 75% to 90% observed a single time. V is TRBV4-1 and J is TRBJ1-5; no clear D gene. This TCR was sampled from a young woman in good health and CMV-seronegative. The sample comprised PBMCs. CDR3 nucleotides: TGCGCCAGCAGCCAAGTAACGGGGTATAATCAGCCCCAGCATTTT. Translating it yields CASSQVTGYNQPQHF.